This entry lists 7 T cell receptor beta chains sequenced from one sample in a study of blood T cell repertoires in COVID-19. Sequencing was performed with immunoSEQ multiplex PCR; in TCRdb, only in-frame clones are kept and a portion is missing. This sample carries around 340,000 clones, almost 90% of them seen once, and the ten largest clones take approximately 1%. Input material: PBMCs or T cells enriched from blood (not recorded which). The receptors were gathered from a woman aged 30 to 39 who had been exposed to COVID-19.

The chain carries TRBV5-6 and TRBJ2-7; TRBD2 aligns across 9 bases. The CDR3 runs to 14 residues. J lost 3 bases, V lost 4 bases, and 5 bases had no gene match. Germline loops: CDR1 SGHDT, CDR2 YYEEEE. As DNA, the CDR3 is TGTGCCAGCAGCCAGGGACTAGCCAGCTACGAGCAGTACTTC. It encodes CASSQGLASYEQYF.

The rearrangement uses TRBV28 and TRBJ2-1; D might be TRBD2 (5 bases). The CDR3 sequence is 17 residues long. V lost 3 bases, J lost 2 bases, and 17 bases lay in between. CDR1 and CDR2 from the germline V gene are MDHEN and SYDVKM. CDR3 nucleotide sequence: TGTGCCAGCAGTTTCCCCCCAGCGGAGCCGGCCTACAATGAGCAGTTCTTC. Encoded protein: CASSFPPAEPAYNEQFF. Full variable domain (rest looked up from reference TRBV28 and TRBJ2-1): DVKVTQSSRYLVKRTGEKVFLECVQDMDHENMFWYRQDPGLGLRLIYFSYDVKMKEKGDIPEGYSVSREKKERFSLILESASTNQTSMYLCASSFPPAEPAYNEQFFGPGTRLTVL.

The chain is built from TRBV11-3 and TRBJ2-2, with D tentatively TRBD1 (5 bases). Germline-derived CDR1 and CDR2 are SGHNT and YENEEA. The CDR3 is 15 amino acids. V lost 5 bases and J lost 7, with 17 bases in between. The CDR3 DNA reads TGTGCCAGCAGCCAGTATCGGCAGGGTGGCGGGGAGCTGTTTTTT. This encodes CASSQYRQGGGELFF.

The rearrangement links TRBV7-3 to TRBJ1-1, with D tentatively TRBD1 (5 bases). Germline V gene data show CDR1 as SGHTA and CDR2 as FQGTGA. The CDR3 consists of 16 residues. Deletions cut 4 bases from V and 5 bases from J, with 20 bases between. The CDR3 nucleotides are TGTGCCAGCAGCTCGGGTACACAGGTTATGGGGACTGAAGCTTTCTTT. It specifies CASSSGTQVMGTEAFF. Drawing the rest from reference TRBV7-3 and TRBJ1-1, the complete variable domain is GAGVSQTPSNKVTEKGKYVELRCDPISGHTALYWYRQSLGQGPEFLIYFQGTGAADDSGLPNDRFFAVRPEGSVSTLKIQRTERGDSAVYLCASSSGTQVMGTEAFFGQGTRLTVV.

The chain recombines TRBV6-5 with TRBJ1-4; TRBD1 agrees at 7 bases. This CDR3 is 14 amino acids long. Germline CDR1 MNHEY, CDR2 SVGAGI. J gave up 4 bases and V 5 bases, and 4 bases lay outside the gene matches. In DNA, the CDR3 is TGTGCCAGCAGTCCGAGGGACAGTAATGAAAAACTGTTTTTT. It codes for CASSPRDSNEKLFF.

This clone was recorded once. The genes are TRBV10-2 and TRBJ2-5; 10 positions agree with TRBD2. With V trimmed by 2 bases and J by 5 bases, 8 bases remained unmatched. In germline, CDR1 is WSHSY, CDR2 SAAADI. The CDR3 sequence is 16 residues long. In DNA form, the CDR3 reads TGCGCCAGCAGTGAGAGCGTTAGCGGGAGGTCGGAGACCCAGTACTTC. It encodes CASSESVSGRSETQYF.

This clone is a singleton in its sample. The chain carries TRBV30 and TRBJ2-1; tentative D call: TRBD2 (5 bases). V lost 6 bases and J 6 bases, leaving 15 bases between the germline ends. CDR1 and CDR2 (germline): GTSNPN, SVGIG (reference sequence). This CDR3 is built from 13 residues. CDR3 sequence (DNA): TGTGCCTGCCTGAAGATACTAGGCAATGAGCAGTTCTTC. This translates into CACLKILGNEQFF. Variable domain in full (rest from reference TRBV30 and TRBJ2-1): SQTIHQWPATLVQPVGSPLSLECTVEGTSNPNLYWYRQAAGRGLQLLFYSVGIGQISSEVPQNLSASRPQDRQFILSSKKLLLSDSGFYLCACLKILGNEQFFGPGTRLTVL.